These 16 T cell receptor beta chains were sequenced from one sample in a study of cytomegalovirus exposure and HLA in healthy donors. Generated by immunoSEQ multiplex PCR, the TCRdb table keeps only in-frame clones and is missing some. The top ten clones hold around 3.6% of a sample with 99,000 or so clones, about 86% of them seen once. The specimen was PBMCs. These receptors all come from a woman under 30 in good health and CMV-seropositive.

Only one count was recorded for this clone. The J gene is TRBJ1-1, the V gene TRBV11-3, with TRBD1 matching 7 bases. CDR1 and CDR2 from the germline V gene are SGHNT and YENEEA. This CDR3 has 13 amino acids. V was clipped by 5 bases and J by 8 bases; unmatched bases: 8. The CDR3 DNA is TGTGCCAGCAGCATAGGAGGGGGCGTCGAAGCTTTCTTT. As protein: CASSIGGGVEAFF.

V and J are TRBV11-3 and TRBJ2-7; 11 bases align to TRBD2. Germline V gene data show CDR1 as SGHNT and CDR2 as YENEEA. The J segment lost 2 bases and the V segment lost 5 bases, leaving 5 bases of the junction unmatched. CDR3 length: 15 residues. The CDR3 DNA follows: TGTGCCAGCAGCATGACTAGCGGGGACACCTACGAGCAGTACTTC. Translating gives CASSMTSGDTYEQYF.

This clone has just one count. This rearrangement joins TRBV7-9 to TRBJ1-5; the D gene is possibly TRBD1 (5 bases). V gave up 5 bases and J gave up 7 bases, with 18 bases separating them. There are 15 residues in the CDR3. Germline CDR1 and CDR2: SEHNR and FQNEAQ (reference sequence). DNA of the CDR3: TGTGCCAGCAGCCCCCTGGACGGGGGAGGGCAGCCCCAGCATTTT. This sequence encodes CASSPLDGGGQPQHF. The full variable domain, in which reference TRBV7-9 and TRBJ1-5 provide the parts outside the CDR3, is DTGVSQNPRHKITKRGQNVTFRCDPISEHNRLYWYRQTLGQGPEFLTYFQNEAQLEKSRLLSDRFSAERPKGSFSTLEIQRTEQGDSAMYLCASSPLDGGGQPQHFGDGTRLSIL.

The chain combines TRBV6-1 with TRBJ2-4; D is possibly TRBD2 (6 bases). The length of the CDR3 is 15 residues. V lost 3 bases to trimming and J lost 0 bases, with 9 bases between them. Per the germline V gene, CDR1 is MNHNS and CDR2 is SASEGT. In nucleotides, the CDR3 is TGTGCCAGCAGTGATGGGACTCTAGCCAAAAACATTCAGTACTTC. Translating it yields CASSDGTLAKNIQYF.

The chain employs TRBV7-3 and TRBJ2-7; 10 bases are a match to TRBD1. CDR3 length: 14 amino acids. The V gene end was trimmed by 5 bases and the J gene end by 3 bases; junction bases not matched to a gene: 4. The germline gives CDR1 SGHTA, CDR2 FQGTGA. In DNA, the CDR3 is TGTGCCAGCAGCCCAGGACAGGGGGTCTACGAGCAGTACTTC. Protein product: CASSPGQGVYEQYF.

The chain carries TRBV19 and TRBJ1-5, with unresolved D. Germline CDR1 is LNHDA and CDR2 is SQIVND (reference sequence). Trimming took 7 bases from V and 7 from J, leaving 11 bases between them. The CDR3 covers 12 residues. The CDR3: CASNPPSQPQHF. CDR3 DNA sequence: TGTGCCAGTAATCCCCCGAGCCAGCCCCAGCATTTT.

This rearrangement joins TRBV7-2 to TRBJ2-5; D may be TRBD1 (6 bases). V was trimmed by 7 bases and J by 9 bases, leaving 15 bases between them. CDR1 is SGHTA and CDR2 is FQGNSA in the germline V gene. The CDR3 is made up of 12 amino acids. For the CDR3, the DNA is TGTGCCAGCAACAGGGACCCCGTGCCCCAGTACTTC. Its translation is CASNRDPVPQYF.

The chain carries TRBV21-1 and TRBJ2-7; the table's TRBD1 call for D was not verified on the DNA. TRBV21-1 is labeled a pseudogene. The CDR3 length is 16 residues. CDR3 bases: TGTGCCAGCAGCAAACCCTCAGTAGGGGATCCCTACGAGCAGTACTTC. It translates to CASSKPSVGDPYEQYF.

This chain uses TRBV15 with TRBJ2-5, with a possible D match to TRBD2 (6 bases). The CDR3 has 15 amino acids. V shed 5 bases and J shed 2 bases, with 15 bases lying between them. Per the germline V gene, CDR1 is LNHNV and CDR2 is YYDKDF (reference sequence). CDR3 bases: TGTGCCACCAGCCCCCGGAGGGAAAATCAAGAGACCCAGTACTTC. Translation: CATSPRRENQETQYF.

V gene TRBV28 combines with J gene TRBJ2-7; 7 nucleotides line up with TRBD2. Germline CDR1 reads MDHEN; CDR2 reads SYDVKM. After removal of 4 bases from V and 1 base from J, the junction contained 7 bases not matched to a gene. This CDR3 comprises 15 residues. CDR3 sequence reads: CASSSRGSSSYEQYF. CDR3 bases: TGTGCCAGCAGTTCTCGCGGGAGTAGTTCCTACGAGCAGTACTTC.

The genes are TRBV19 and TRBJ2-1, with D possibly TRBD2 on 5 matching bases. The CDR3 sequence is 15 residues long. V was clipped by 1 base and J by 1 base, with 8 bases between them. CDR1 is LNHDA, CDR2 SQIVND, per germline (reference sequence). The CDR3 sequence: CASSIAGTSYNEQFF. The CDR3 DNA is TGTGCCAGTAGTATAGCGGGAACATCCTACAATGAGCAGTTCTTC.

There are a few counts of this clone. This chain uses TRBV7-8 with TRBJ2-7; TRBD2 is a possible D gene (6 bases). V lost 5 bases and J lost 6, with 26 bases in between. Germline assignment: CDR1 SGHVS and CDR2 FQNEAQ. The CDR3 is 17 amino acids. CDR3: CASSSVGVRSGRGEQYF. In DNA, the CDR3 is TGTGCCAGCAGCAGCGTTGGGGTGCGGAGCGGGCGGGGCGAGCAGTACTTC.

The chain uses TRBV2 and TRBJ1-2, with 7 nucleotides matching TRBD1. Germline loops: CDR1 SNHLY, CDR2 FYNNEI. This CDR3 is 14 amino acids long. Trimming took 6 bases from V and 5 from J; bases not matched to a gene: 9. The CDR3 sequence is CASSDRTGAYGYTF. CDR3 DNA sequence: TGTGCCAGCAGCGATCGGACAGGCGCATATGGCTACACCTTC.

The V gene is TRBV11-3, the J gene TRBJ2-7, with 7 bases that match TRBD1. The ends lost 5 bases at V and 6 bases at J; junction bases unmatched: 4. Germline V gene sequence: CDR1 SGHNT, CDR2 YENEEA. The CDR3 covers 12 residues. This CDR3 is CASSLTGAEQYF. CDR3 DNA: TGTGCCAGCAGCCTAACAGGGGCCGAGCAGTACTTC. Complete variable domain (other parts from reference TRBV11-3 and TRBJ2-7): EAGVVQSPRYKIIEKKQPVAFWCNPISGHNTLYWYLQNLGQGPELLIRYENEEAVDDSQLPKDRFSAERLKGVDSTLKIQPAELGDSAVYLCASSLTGAEQYFGPGTRLTVT.

The chain has TRBV2 and TRBJ2-7; maybe TRBD1 (5 bases). Germline V gene lookup returns CDR1 SNHLY and CDR2 FYNNEI. This CDR3 has 13 residues. V was trimmed by 4 bases and J by 3 bases, leaving 10 bases between them. This CDR3 reads CASSVDSVYEQYF. In DNA form, the CDR3 reads TGTGCCAGCAGTGTCGACAGCGTCTACGAGCAGTACTTC.

This rearrangement joins TRBV5-4 to TRBJ1-2; D remains ambiguous. V lost 6 bases to trimming and J lost 5 bases, with 23 bases between them. Per germline, CDR1 SGHNT and CDR2 YYREEE (reference sequence). The CDR3 has 16 amino acids. The DNA for the CDR3 is TGTGCCAGCACCCCCCTGACTGGTACCTCTTTATATGGCTACACCTTC. Its protein product is CASTPLTGTSLYGYTF.